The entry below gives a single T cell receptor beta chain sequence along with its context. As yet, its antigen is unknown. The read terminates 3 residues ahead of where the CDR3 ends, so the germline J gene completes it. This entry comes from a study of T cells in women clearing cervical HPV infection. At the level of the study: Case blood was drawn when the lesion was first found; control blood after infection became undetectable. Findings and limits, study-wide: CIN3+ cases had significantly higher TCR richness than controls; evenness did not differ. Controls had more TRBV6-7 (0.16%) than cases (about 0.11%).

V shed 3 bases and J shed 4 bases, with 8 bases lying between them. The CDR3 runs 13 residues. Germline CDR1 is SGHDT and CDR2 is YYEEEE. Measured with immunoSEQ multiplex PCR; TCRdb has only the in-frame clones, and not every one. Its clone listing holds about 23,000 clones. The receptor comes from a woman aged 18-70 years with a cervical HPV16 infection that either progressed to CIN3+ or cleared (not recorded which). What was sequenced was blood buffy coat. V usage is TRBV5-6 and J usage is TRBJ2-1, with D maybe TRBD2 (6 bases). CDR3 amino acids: CASSWGVYNEQFF. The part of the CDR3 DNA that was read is TGTGCCAGCAGCTGGGGGGTGTACAATGAG.